These 13 T cell receptor beta chains originate from one sample sequenced in a study of shared clonotypes between healthy human individuals. Assay used: immunoSEQ multiplex PCR; TCRdb lists only in-frame clones, some missing. This table has approximately 620,000 clones, around 97% appearing once. The sample taken for sequencing was naive CD4+ T cells sorted from blood. The subset: CD45RA+ positively selected. Receptor source: a woman in her 30s in good health.

The chain uses TRBV28 and TRBJ1-5; no clear D gene. The CDR3 loop spans 17 amino acids. V was shortened by 1 base and J by 5 bases, with 18 bases between the two germline ends. The germline V gene has CDR1 MDHEN and CDR2 SYDVKM. This CDR3 reads CASSLFGPPMGYQPQHF. The CDR3 bases are TGTGCCAGCAGTTTATTTGGCCCCCCAATGGGATATCAGCCCCAGCATTTT.

The chain couples TRBV14 to TRBJ1-1; a possible D gene is TRBD1 (5 bases). Per the germline V gene, CDR1 is SGHDN and CDR2 is FVKESK. CDR3 size: 16 residues. V lost 4 bases and J 5 bases, leaving 20 bases between the germline ends. CDR3 DNA sequence: TGTGCCAGCAGCCTAAAAGGGATAGGGGCGGGAACTGAAGCTTTCTTT. Protein sequence: CASSLKGIGAGTEAFF.

The J gene is TRBJ2-4, the V gene TRBV14; TRBD2 agrees at 7 bases. Germline assignment: CDR1 SGHDN and CDR2 FVKESK. This CDR3 contains 15 residues. V dropped 0 bases and J dropped 6; count of bases not matched to a gene: 5. The CDR3 is CASSQDGGGRNIQYF. The CDR3 nucleotides are TGTGCCAGCAGCCAAGATGGGGGAGGGCGAAACATTCAGTACTTC. Full variable domain (rest looked up from reference TRBV14 and TRBJ2-4): EAGVTQFPSHSVIEKGQTVTLRCDPISGHDNLYWYRRVMGKEIKFLLHFVKESKQDESGMPNNRFLAERTGGTYSTLKVQPAELEDSGVYFCASSQDGGGRNIQYFGAGTRLSVL.

This clone was seen only once. The rearrangement links TRBV5-1 to TRBJ2-3; perhaps TRBD2 as D (6 bases). V was trimmed by 2 bases and J by 5 bases, leaving 15 bases between them. The CDR3 consists of 15 residues. CDR1 is SGHRS, CDR2 YFSETQ, per germline. The CDR3 DNA reads TGCGCCAGCAGCTTAGGGACTGTCCCCGTAGATACGCAGTATTTT. It encodes CASSLGTVPVDTQYF.

V gene TRBV19 combines with J gene TRBJ2-7, with a weak D call TRBD2 (6 bases). Trimming left V 1 base short and J 1 base short, with 11 bases between. Germline-derived CDR1 and CDR2 are LNHDA and SQIVND (reference sequence). The CDR3 totals 15 residues. The chain's CDR3 is CASSIAGTQSYEQYF. CDR3 nucleotide sequence: TGTGCCAGTAGTATAGCCGGGACTCAATCCTACGAGCAGTACTTC.

The gene calls are TRBV28 and TRBJ2-3; D is possibly TRBD2 (6 bases). The V gene's germline CDR1 is MDHEN and CDR2 SYDVKM. V was pared by 5 bases and J by 2 bases, with 14 bases between. The CDR3 runs 15 residues. The CDR3 here is CASSPSGPLTDTQYF. The CDR3 DNA sequence: TGTGCCAGCAGTCCCAGCGGGCCCCTCACAGATACGCAGTATTTT.

The chain joins TRBV19 to TRBJ2-3, with unresolved D. Between the trimmed V and J ends, which lost 3 bases and 6 bases, there was a span of 16 bases. The CDR3 is 15 amino acids. Per the germline V gene, CDR1 is LNHDA and CDR2 is SQIVND (reference sequence). DNA for the CDR3: TGTGCCAGTAGTATGGTTTGGACCCCAGCGGATACGCAGTATTTT. Its translation: CASSMVWTPADTQYF.

The chain couples TRBV30 to TRBJ2-1, with 16 bases fitting TRBD2. Germline loops: CDR1 GTSNPN, CDR2 SVGIG (reference sequence). This CDR3 region has 15 residues. V shed 1 base, J shed 8 bases, and the junction held 2 bases outside the gene matches. The CDR3 DNA follows: TGTGCCTGGAGTGATGGGACTAGCGGGAGGGATGAGCAGTTCTTC. This codes for CAWSDGTSGRDEQFF.

The chain couples TRBV5-5 to TRBJ1-2; the D gene is possibly TRBD1 (5 bases). V lost 4 bases and J 4 bases, leaving 17 bases between the germline ends. The CDR3 extends over 15 amino acids. Per germline, CDR1 SGHKS and CDR2 YYEKEE (reference sequence). CDR3 sequence (DNA): TGTGCCAGCAGCCCCGGCGGGGGGATGAGCTATGGCTACACCTTC. Amino acids: CASSPGGGMSYGYTF. The complete variable domain, with remaining parts taken from reference TRBV5-5 and TRBJ1-2, reads DAGVTQSPTHLIKTRGQQVTLRCSPISGHKSVSWYQQVLGQGPQFIFQYYEKEERGRGNFPDRFSARQFPNYSSELNVNALLLGDSALYLCASSPGGGMSYGYTFGSGTRLTVV.

This sequence joins TRBV7-8 and TRBJ1-5; possible D gene TRBD1, 5 bases. CDR3 length equals 15 residues. V was trimmed by 5 bases and J by 1 base, leaving 12 bases between them. Germline V gives CDR1 SGHVS, CDR2 FQNEAQ. Here the CDR3 DNA reads TGTGCCAGCAGCCGCCGGGACGGAAGCAATCAGCCCCAGCATTTT. Protein sequence: CASSRRDGSNQPQHF.

V and J are TRBV28 and TRBJ2-4; a weak D match, TRBD1 (6 bases). Per the germline V gene, CDR1 is MDHEN and CDR2 is SYDVKM. The CDR3 has 13 residues. V lost 6 bases and J 4 bases, leaving 10 bases between the germline ends. CDR3 protein: CASSLTGKNIQYF. The DNA for the CDR3 is TGTGCCAGCAGCTTAACAGGGAAAAACATTCAGTACTTC.

V usage is TRBV5-1 and J usage is TRBJ2-5; TRBD1 agrees at 7 bases. The last part of the DNA fits TRBJ2-7 better; the J call may be wrong. Germline loops: CDR1 SGHRS, CDR2 YFSETQ. The CDR3 has 16 amino acids. The CDR3 is CASSLVPGTATVEQYF. The CDR3 DNA reads as TGCGCCAGCAGCTTGGTCCCCGGGACAGCTACAGTCGAGCAGTACTTC.

V is TRBV6-1 and J is TRBJ2-2, with 7 nucleotides matching TRBD2. The CDR3 has 14 amino acids. Looked up from germline, CDR1 is MNHNS and CDR2 is SASEGT. V was clipped by 7 bases and J by 4 bases; unmatched bases: 6. The CDR3 bases are TGTGCCAGCAAGGCTAGCGGAGCCACCGGGGAGCTGTTTTTT. Translation gives CASKASGATGELFF.